This T cell receptor (beta chain) was captured in a study of Graves' ophthalmopathy and Graves' hyperthyroidism. Study-level information: Stable hyperthyroid donors showed no ophthalmopathy during 18 months follow-up.

Clinicians made diagnoses from clinical symptoms, serum thyroxine, TRAb, thyroid ultrasound and orbital computed tomography. Broader study findings: Stable hyperthyroidism and ophthalmopathy were told apart by a 13-signature model, which achieved less than 90% sensitivity and nearly 84% specificity. Both a roughly 70% sensitivity and an approximately 72% specificity characterized the model's predictions of ophthalmopathy progression.

The ends lost 3 bases at V and 11 bases at J; junction bases unmatched: 13. This CDR3 spans 15 amino acids. From germline, CDR1 is SEHNR and CDR2 FQNEAQ (reference sequence). RNA transcripts were the template, and TCR beta CDR3 regions were amplified from them. Investigators did first-round RT-PCR with HTBI primers, then second-round multiplex PCR. TCRdb fed the multiplex PCR reads into MiXCR, producing one record per CDR3 protein. The repertoire holds about 1.2 million distinct CDR3 sequences, with less than 45% as singletons. This clonotype was detected ten times or more. Its antigen is unknown. The material sequenced was peripheral blood or thyroid tissue (not recorded which). The chain carries TRBV7-9 and TRBJ1-5, with 7 bases matching TRBD1. The TCR sequence derives from an adult man with Graves' hyperthyroidism. This CDR3 reads CASSFRTGPPLAQHF. CDR3 DNA sequence: TGTGCCAGCAGCTTTCGGACAGGCCCACCACTGGCCCAGCATTTT. The full variable domain, completed using reference TRBV7-9 and TRBJ1-5, is DTGVSQNPRHKITKRGQNVTFRCDPISEHNRLYWYRQTLGQGPEFLTYFQNEAQLEKSRLLSDRFSAERPKGSFSTLEIQRTEQGDSAMYLCASSFRTGPPLAQHFGDGTRLSIL.